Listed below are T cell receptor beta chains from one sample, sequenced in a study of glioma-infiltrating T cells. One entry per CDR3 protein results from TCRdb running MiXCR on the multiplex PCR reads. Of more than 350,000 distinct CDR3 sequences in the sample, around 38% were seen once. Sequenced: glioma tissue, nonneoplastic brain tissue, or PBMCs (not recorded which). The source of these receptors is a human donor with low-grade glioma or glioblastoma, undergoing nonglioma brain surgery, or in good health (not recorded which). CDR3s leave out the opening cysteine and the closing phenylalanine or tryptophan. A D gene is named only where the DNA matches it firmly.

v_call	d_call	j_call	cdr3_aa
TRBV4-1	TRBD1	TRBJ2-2	ASSPTRDRISGELF
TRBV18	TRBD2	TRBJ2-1	ASSPPGLAGRNEQF
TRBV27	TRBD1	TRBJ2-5	ASSLMGQLQETQY
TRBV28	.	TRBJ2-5	ASSLIVGPETQY
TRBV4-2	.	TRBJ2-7	ASSQDPPGGYEQY
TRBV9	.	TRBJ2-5	ASSVGGGEDKTQY
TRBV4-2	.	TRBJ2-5	ASSQVSEETQY
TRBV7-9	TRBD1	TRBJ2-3	AGDRAVDDTQY
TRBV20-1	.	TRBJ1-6	SARVGNEDSPLH
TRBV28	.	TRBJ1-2	ASSLLANYGYN
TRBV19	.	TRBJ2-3	ASSISRTDTQY
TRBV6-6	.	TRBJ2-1	ASTNETLNEQF
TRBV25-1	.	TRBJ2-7	ASSPGFFPDERY
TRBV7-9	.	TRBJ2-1	ASSLNLRGEQF
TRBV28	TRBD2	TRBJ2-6	ASSFFSGWLAGASGANVLT
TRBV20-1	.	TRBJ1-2	SARVSTAHGYT
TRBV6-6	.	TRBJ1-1	ASSYLRGGTEAF
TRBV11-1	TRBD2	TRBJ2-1	ASSPRGVWSYNEQF
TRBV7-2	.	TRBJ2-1	ASSWWGDEQF
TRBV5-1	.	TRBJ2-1	ASSLSIGGVHEQF
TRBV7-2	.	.	ASSPQGGVDEQY
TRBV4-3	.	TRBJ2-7	ASSQEAFFYEQY
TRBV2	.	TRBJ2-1	ASIRREEHNEQF
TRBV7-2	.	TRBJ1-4	ASSFIRDNEKLF
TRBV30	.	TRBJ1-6	AWNAGQITYNSPLH
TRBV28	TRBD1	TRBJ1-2	ASSLVSTGGRGYT
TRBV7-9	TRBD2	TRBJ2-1	ASSHPTSGVLSSYNEQF
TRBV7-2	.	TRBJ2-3	ASSLGAGTTDTQY
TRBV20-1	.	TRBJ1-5	SARAGGRSNQPQH
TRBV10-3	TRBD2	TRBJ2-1	AISRAGGTDEQF
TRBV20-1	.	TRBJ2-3	SARVPYSADTQY
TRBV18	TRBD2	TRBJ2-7	ASSPRPSGVRYEQY
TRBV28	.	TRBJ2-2	AIYGRVTGELF
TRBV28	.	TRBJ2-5	ASRSAAGSVETQY
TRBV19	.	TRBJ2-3	ASSTTGTDTQY
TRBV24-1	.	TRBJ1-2	ATSDLDRIHGYT
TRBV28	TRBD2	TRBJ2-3	ASSLSGLAGLADTQY
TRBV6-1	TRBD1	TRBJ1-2	ASSTPGQGDYGYT
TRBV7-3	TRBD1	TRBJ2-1	ASSSGQEISYNEQF
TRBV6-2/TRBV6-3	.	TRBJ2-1	ASSQRRDEQF
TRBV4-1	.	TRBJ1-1	ASRPVGRANTEAF
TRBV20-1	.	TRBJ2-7	SARDRWRDNRYEQY
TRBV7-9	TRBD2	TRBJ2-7	ASSSPGLAGTYEQY
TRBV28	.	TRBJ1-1	ASRRETEAF
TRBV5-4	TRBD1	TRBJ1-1	ASRGQDGTEAF
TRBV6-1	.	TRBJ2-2	ASSHRGGAGELF
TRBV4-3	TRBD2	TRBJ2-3	ASSDGLAGTDTQY
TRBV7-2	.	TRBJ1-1	ASSPKRENTEAF
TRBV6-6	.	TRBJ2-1	ASSYRTNYNEQF